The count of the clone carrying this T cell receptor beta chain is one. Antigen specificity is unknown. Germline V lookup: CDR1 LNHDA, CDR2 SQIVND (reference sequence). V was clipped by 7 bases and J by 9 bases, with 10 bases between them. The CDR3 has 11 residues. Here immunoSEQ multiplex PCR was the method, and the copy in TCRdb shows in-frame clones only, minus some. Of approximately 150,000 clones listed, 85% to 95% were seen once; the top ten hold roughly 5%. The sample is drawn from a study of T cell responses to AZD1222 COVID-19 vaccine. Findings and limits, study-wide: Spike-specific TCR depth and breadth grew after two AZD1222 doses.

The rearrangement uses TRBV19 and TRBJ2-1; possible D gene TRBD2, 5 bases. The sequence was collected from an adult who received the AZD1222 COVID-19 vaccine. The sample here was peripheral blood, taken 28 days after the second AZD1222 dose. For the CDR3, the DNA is TGTGCCAGTATAGAGGCGGGTGAGCAGTTCTTC. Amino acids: CASIEAGEQFF.